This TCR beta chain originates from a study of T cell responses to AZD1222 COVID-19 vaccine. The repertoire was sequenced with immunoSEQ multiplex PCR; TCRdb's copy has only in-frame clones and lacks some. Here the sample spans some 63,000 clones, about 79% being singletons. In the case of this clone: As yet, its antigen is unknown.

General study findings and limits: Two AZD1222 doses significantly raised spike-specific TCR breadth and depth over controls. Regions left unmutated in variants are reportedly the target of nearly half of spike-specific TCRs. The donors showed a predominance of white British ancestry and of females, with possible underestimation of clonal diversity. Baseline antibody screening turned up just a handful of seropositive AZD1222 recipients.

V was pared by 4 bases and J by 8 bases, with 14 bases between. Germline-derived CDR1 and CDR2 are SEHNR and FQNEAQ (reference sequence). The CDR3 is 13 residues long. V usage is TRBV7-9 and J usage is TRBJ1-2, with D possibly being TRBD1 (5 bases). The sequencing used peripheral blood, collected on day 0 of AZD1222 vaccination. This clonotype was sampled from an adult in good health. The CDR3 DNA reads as TGTGCCAGCAGCTCTCCGGGGGGAGGAGGCTACACCTTC. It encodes CASSSPGGGGYTF.